What follows is one T cell receptor (beta chain) and its context. The data were taken from a study of blood T cell repertoires in COVID-19. Study-wide context: COVID-19 samples collected from the United States, Italy and Spain covered acute and convalescent phases. PBMCs, B-cell-depleted T cells, or T cells provided the cDNA or gDNA that made up the material.

Trimming removed 4 bases at V and 3 bases at J, with 12 bases between. The CDR3 loop spans 14 amino acids. CDR1 MGHRA and CDR2 YSYEKL come from the germline V gene. Original handling: The assay estimated nucleated cells by amplifying reference gene primers. Generated by immunoSEQ multiplex PCR, the TCRdb table keeps only in-frame clones and is missing some. V and J calls and clone size are copied from that table; D and trimming were computed from the DNA. The data show 80,000 to 100,000 clones, more than 70% seen once. The V gene is TRBV4-1, the J gene TRBJ1-2; D uncertain. The sequence was obtained from a man in his 70s with acute or convalescent COVID-19. The sequenced material came from peripheral blood. CDR3 DNA sequence: TGCGCCAGCAGCCCCCGTCTCTCAGACTATGGCTACACCTTC. Protein sequence: CASSPRLSDYGYTF.